A single sample is the source of the 29 T cell receptor beta chains below, sequenced in a study of Ad26.COV2.S vaccination and SARS-CoV-2 variants. Treatment reported: roughly 19 received Ad26.COV2.S at low or high dose, single or two shots; about 5 received placebo; per-sample allocation not given. All samples were drawn on day 63, counting from the first vaccine or placebo injection. Assay: immunoSEQ multiplex PCR; the TCRdb copy retains only in-frame clones and omits some. The sample has roughly 390,000 clones; 70% to 90% are singletons. The material was peripheral blood, obtained in a trial of Ad26.COV2.S vaccine versus placebo. The receptor source for this set is a person aged 18-60 years who received the Ad26.COV2.S COVID-19 vaccine or a placebo.

This chain joins TRBV5-1 and TRBJ1-4; 9 positions agree with TRBD1. Germline V gene lookup returns CDR1 SGHRS and CDR2 YFSETQ. CDR3 size: 16 residues. V was clipped by 4 bases and J by 7 bases; unmatched bases: 11. CDR3 sequence: CASSDFTGGGGEKLFF. CDR3 sequence (DNA): TGCGCCAGCAGCGACTTCACAGGGGGCGGCGGTGAAAAACTGTTTTTT.

The chain links TRBV10-2 to TRBJ2-3; the match to TRBD2 covers 8 bases. V lost 5 bases to trimming and J lost 2 bases; unmatched junction nucleotides: 6. Germline lookup yields CDR1 WSHSY and CDR2 SAAADI. The CDR3 has 15 amino acids. The CDR3, as DNA: TGCGCCAGCAGTTGGGCCGGGGGGGCCACAGATACGCAGTATTTT. As protein: CASSWAGGATDTQYF.

The CDR3 sequence is CASSRDRGDDTQYF. In DNA, the CDR3 is TGTGCCAGCAGCCGCGACAGGGGGGATGATACGCAGTATTTT. The V and J genes are TRBV6-5 and TRBJ2-3, with 9 nucleotides matching TRBD1. V gave up 6 bases and J gave up 6 bases; unmatched junction bases: 7. The germline gives CDR1 MNHEY, CDR2 SVGAGI. The CDR3 has 14 residues.

This chain joins TRBV3-1 (or the pseudogene TRBV3-2) and TRBJ2-7, with D maybe TRBD1 (6 bases). V was shortened by 3 bases and J by 7 bases, with 10 bases between the two germline ends. CDR1 and CDR2 (germline): LGHDT, YNNKEL (reference sequence). The length of the CDR3 is 12 residues. The CDR3 nucleotides read TGTGCCAGCAGCCAGGGGGCCGGAGAGCAGTACTTC. This translates into CASSQGAGEQYF.

J is TRBJ2-2 and V is TRBV5-1, with no clear D. The CDR3 runs to 14 residues. The germline gives CDR1 SGHRS, CDR2 YFSETQ. Trimming cost V 6 bases and J 5 bases, with 14 bases left between them. DNA of the CDR3: TGCGCCAGCAACCCGTTAACAGTGACCGGGGAGCTGTTTTTT. Translated, it gives CASNPLTVTGELFF.

This clone was seen a handful of times. The gene calls are TRBV5-5 and TRBJ1-6, with a tentative D call TRBD1 (5 bases). CDR3 length equals 15 residues. The germline gives CDR1 SGHKS, CDR2 YYEKEE (reference sequence). The V gene lost 4 bases and the J gene lost 7 bases, with 15 bases spanning the gap. The CDR3 here is CASSIYVGPNSPLHF. Written as DNA, the CDR3 is TGTGCCAGCAGCATTTACGTGGGGCCCAATTCACCCCTCCACTTT. Full variable domain (remainder filled in from reference TRBV5-5 and TRBJ1-6): DAGVTQSPTHLIKTRGQQVTLRCSPISGHKSVSWYQQVLGQGPQFIFQYYEKEERGRGNFPDRFSARQFPNYSSELNVNALLLGDSALYLCASSIYVGPNSPLHFGNGTRLTVT.

Points on this clone: At one end, the junction sequence differs from germline, possibly due to a read error. V is TRBV7-7 and J is TRBJ2-7; D is possibly TRBD1 or TRBD2 (5 bases each). The CDR3 has 14 amino acids. In germline, CDR1 is SSHAT, CDR2 FNYEAQ (reference sequence). The CDR3 bases are TGTGCTAGCAGCTTAGCGTTGCAGGGCTACGAGCAGTACTTC. This codes for CASSLALQGYEQYF.

The chain carries TRBV13 and TRBJ2-1; the match to TRBD2 covers 10 bases. The CDR3 contains 18 residues. V gave up 2 bases and J gave up 2 bases; unmatched junction bases: 9. The germline CDR1 and CDR2 sequences are PRHDT and FYEKMQ (reference sequence). CDR3 bases: TGTGCCAGCAGCTTAATGGCTAGCGGGGGAGCCCCCTACAATGAGCAGTTCTTC. It specifies CASSLMASGGAPYNEQFF.

The chain combines TRBV18 with TRBJ2-2; no clear D. The CDR3 totals 16 residues. CDR1 and CDR2 from the germline V gene are KGHSH and LQKENI. V was pared by 1 base and J by 0 bases, with 9 bases between. Written as DNA, the CDR3 is TGTGCCAGCTCACCACGTCAGGCTACGAACACCGGGGAGCTGTTTTTT. Translating it yields CASSPRQATNTGELFF.

The J gene is TRBJ2-7, the V gene TRBV21-1; the table's TRBD2 call for D was not verified on the DNA. TRBV21-1 is termed a pseudogene. This CDR3 region has 15 residues. CDR3 in amino acids: CASSRGGTPNYEQYF. The CDR3 DNA reads TGTGCCAGCAGTCGGGGGGGGACGCCTAACTACGAGCAGTACTTC.

A single count supports this clone. This rearrangement joins TRBV16 to TRBJ1-6; tentatively, D is TRBD1 (6 bases). This CDR3 is built from 16 residues. From germline, CDR1 is KGHSY and CDR2 FQNENV. Trimming cost V 4 bases and J 7 bases, with 17 bases left between them. CDR3 sequence reads: CASSPAWTEANSPLHF. The CDR3, as DNA: TGTGCCAGCAGCCCCGCCTGGACAGAAGCAAATTCACCCCTCCACTTT. Full variable domain (remainder filled in from reference TRBV16 and TRBJ1-6): GEEVAQTPKHLVRGEGQKAKLYCAPIKGHSYVFWYQQVLKNEFKFLISFQNENVFDETGMPKERFSAKCLPNSPCSLEIQATKLEDSAVYFCASSPAWTEANSPLHFGNGTRLTVT.

The genes are TRBV3-1 (or the pseudogene TRBV3-2) and TRBJ1-3; D perhaps matches TRBD1 (5 bases). The germline V gene has CDR1 LGHDT and CDR2 YNNKEL (reference sequence). CDR3 length equals 14 residues. Trimming left V 4 bases short and J 2 bases short, with 9 bases between. DNA for the CDR3: TGTGCCAGCAGCCCCCTGGGACCTGGAAACACCATATATTTT. Translation gives CASSPLGPGNTIYF.

This clone turned up a few times. V and J are TRBV7-2 and TRBJ1-5; no firm D call. The CDR3 length is 16 residues. Trimming left V 1 base short and J 3 bases short, with 13 bases between. Germline CDR1 reads SGHTA; CDR2 reads FQGNSA. The CDR3: CASSLGGVGVNQPQHF. CDR3 nucleotide sequence: TGTGCCAGCAGCTTAGGGGGAGTCGGGGTCAATCAGCCCCAGCATTTT.

The chain combines TRBV4-1 with TRBJ1-6, with 8 nucleotides matching TRBD1. Germline V gene sequence: CDR1 MGHRA, CDR2 YSYEKL. V shed 4 bases and J 7 bases; nucleotides not matched to a gene: 9. The CDR3 runs 16 residues. The CDR3 region has the DNA TGCGCCAGCAGCCTACAGGGGGGAACCCTCAATTCACCCCTCCACTTT. Translating gives CASSLQGGTLNSPLHF.

This clone has only one observation. The V gene is TRBV13, the J gene TRBJ2-1, with TRBD2 matching 9 bases. This CDR3 comprises 15 residues. Germline lookup yields CDR1 PRHDT and CDR2 FYEKMQ (reference sequence). The J segment lost 5 bases and the V segment lost 0 bases, leaving 2 bases of the junction unmatched. The DNA for the CDR3 is TGTGCCAGCAGCTTAGGAGCGGGGGGCCACAATGAGCAGTTCTTC. Translated: CASSLGAGGHNEQFF.

The table lists this clone with a few counts. V and J are TRBV6-5 and TRBJ2-7, with 7 bases lining up with TRBD1. The V and J ends lost 8 bases and 1 base, in that order; junction bases with no gene match: 5. The CDR3 has 13 amino acids. Per germline, CDR1 MNHEY and CDR2 SVGAGI. The chain's CDR3 is CASGRQGSYEQYF. The DNA for the CDR3 is TGTGCCAGCGGGCGACAGGGTTCCTACGAGCAGTACTTC.

The J gene is TRBJ1-3, the V gene TRBV7-2; D is unclear. The CDR3 consists of 15 residues. Germline V gene lookup returns CDR1 SGHTA and CDR2 FQGNSA. The V gene lost 1 base and the J gene lost 4 bases, with 11 bases spanning the gap. CDR3 sequence (DNA): TGTGCCAGCAGCTTAGTTGTGGGTACCGGAAACACCATATATTTT. This codes for CASSLVVGTGNTIYF. The full variable domain, rest sourced from reference TRBV7-2 and TRBJ1-3, is GAGVSQSPSNKVTEKGKDVELRCDPISGHTALYWYRQSLGQGLEFLIYFQGNSAPDKSGLPSDRFSAERTGGSVSTLTIQRTQQEDSAVYLCASSLVVGTGNTIYFGEGSWLTVV.

This sequence joins TRBV9 and TRBJ2-2; D not certain. The ends were cut back, 2 bases at V and 2 bases at J, with 13 bases in the middle. Germline loops: CDR1 SGDLS, CDR2 YYNGEE. CDR3 length: 16 amino acids. CDR3 sequence: CASSVERAANTGELFF. The CDR3 DNA sequence: TGTGCCAGCAGCGTGGAAAGGGCGGCAAACACCGGGGAGCTGTTTTTT.

About this clone: The sample holds other DNA sequences that translate to the same CDR3. The V and J genes are TRBV20-1 and TRBJ2-3, with D unresolved. The CDR3 sequence is 11 residues long. With 1 base removed from V and 5 bases from J, the gap between germline ends came to 4 bases. Germline-derived CDR1 and CDR2 are DFQATT and SNEGSKA (reference sequence). CDR3 coding DNA: TGCAGTGCTAGAGGAGGAGATACGCAGTATTTT. The encoded protein is CSARGGDTQYF.

The chain uses TRBV7-9 and TRBJ2-7; 7 positions agree with TRBD1. Germline lookup yields CDR1 SEHNR and CDR2 FQNEAQ (reference sequence). Trimming took 5 bases from V and 1 from J; bases not matched to a gene: 11. The CDR3 runs 16 residues. CDR3 protein: CASSPATGPYSYEQYF. The CDR3 nucleotides read TGTGCCAGCAGCCCAGCGACAGGGCCCTATTCCTACGAGCAGTACTTC.

V gene TRBV19 combines with J gene TRBJ2-1, with D unclear. Germline loops: CDR1 LNHDA, CDR2 SQIVND (reference sequence). The length of the CDR3 is 14 residues. The V end lost 1 base, the J end lost 11 bases, and 15 bases lay between the germline ends. The CDR3 protein is CASSIALQERKQFF. The DNA for the CDR3 is TGTGCCAGTAGTATAGCCCTGCAAGAGAGGAAGCAGTTCTTC.

V usage is TRBV18 and J usage is TRBJ2-3; D perhaps matches TRBD2 (6 bases). This CDR3 contains 13 residues. CDR1 and CDR2 from the germline V gene are KGHSH and LQKENI. Trimming removed 6 bases from V and 7 bases from J, with 14 bases in between. The CDR3 region is CASSATSENTQYF. The CDR3 DNA is TGTGCCAGCTCGGCGACTAGTGAGAATACGCAGTATTTT.

This clone was counted once. The chain carries TRBV5-5 and TRBJ1-1, with D unclear. There are 15 residues in the CDR3. Germline CDR1 reads SGHKS; CDR2 reads YYEKEE (reference sequence). V lost 2 bases and J lost 1, with 12 bases in between. The CDR3 reads CASSFGFSSNTEAFF. CDR3 in DNA: TGTGCCAGCAGCTTCGGATTCTCCTCGAACACTGAAGCTTTCTTT.

This chain links TRBV6-5 with TRBJ2-3; D is possibly TRBD2 (5 bases). Per the germline V gene, CDR1 is MNHEY and CDR2 is SVGAGI. Trimming pared 6 bases from V and 5 bases from J, leaving 15 bases between. The CDR3 length is 14 residues. The CDR3 loop reads CASSDRDYGDTQYF. The CDR3 nucleotides are TGTGCCAGCAGCGACCGGGATTATGGAGATACGCAGTATTTT.

The chain couples TRBV29-1 to TRBJ2-7, with D tentatively TRBD1 or TRBD2 (8 bases each). The germline V gene encodes CDR1 SQVTM and CDR2 ANQGSEA. V gave up 4 bases and J gave up 0 bases, with 19 bases separating them. The CDR3 spans 16 residues. CDR3 sequence reads: CSVAYRQGTSSYEQYF. CDR3 DNA: TGCAGCGTTGCCTATCGACAGGGGACTAGCTCCTACGAGCAGTACTTC.

The CDR3 protein is CSVEGVVNEQFF. CDR3 nucleotide sequence: TGCAGCGTTGAGGGAGTAGTCAATGAGCAGTTCTTC. This chain uses TRBV29-1 with TRBJ2-1; maybe TRBD2 (5 bases). Trimming pared 3 bases from V and 6 bases from J, leaving 9 bases between. CDR1 and CDR2 (germline): SQVTM, ANQGSEA. The CDR3 spans 12 residues.

This chain links TRBV6-5 with TRBJ1-2; no reliable D call. This CDR3 is built from 14 residues. Germline V lookup: CDR1 MNHEY, CDR2 SVGAGI. Trimming removed 6 bases at V and 2 bases at J, with 13 bases between. Here the CDR3 reads CASRAGLNNYGYTF. CDR3 in DNA: TGTGCCAGCAGGGCCGGACTGAACAACTATGGCTACACCTTC.

The J gene is TRBJ1-1, the V gene TRBV5-1, with D uncertain. CDR1 and CDR2 (germline): SGHRS, YFSETQ. The CDR3 runs to 16 residues. With 0 bases removed from V and 4 bases from J, the gap between germline ends came to 16 bases. CDR3 loop: CASSLVAGPEGTEAFF. CDR3 nucleotides: TGCGCCAGCAGCTTGGTCGCAGGACCAGAAGGCACTGAAGCTTTCTTT.

This clone was found once. The chain uses TRBV19 and TRBJ2-5, with TRBD2 identical over 11 bases. Per germline, CDR1 LNHDA and CDR2 SQIVND (reference sequence). This CDR3 is built from 16 residues. With V trimmed by 5 bases and J by 5 bases, 10 bases remained unmatched. The CDR3 nucleotides read TGTGCCAGTAGTCGTACGGCTAGCGGGAGGCAGGAGACCCAGTACTTC. Its translation is CASSRTASGRQETQYF.